This entry describes one T cell receptor beta chain. Its antigen remains unknown. Profiled with immunoSEQ multiplex PCR; TCRdb holds only in-frame clones, not every one. The sample records more than 90,000 clones, approximately 94% being singletons. The V segment lost 10 bases and the J segment 5 bases; nucleotides outside the gene matches: 14. CDR1 and CDR2 (germline): SNHLY, FYNNEI. This CDR3 spans 15 amino acids. Recipients received nonmyeloablative bone marrow transplants from related graft donors, with transient mixed chimerism. Unstimulated Tregs (CD4+CD25+CD127-) and CD4+CD25- non-Tregs were sorted from PBMCs. These data are taken from a study of Tregs in tolerant kidney transplant recipients. Study findings and constraints: In tolerant patients, donor-specific Tregs outgrew total Tregs, suggesting antigen-driven expansion.

The receptor was isolated from a human patient who received a combined kidney and bone marrow transplant. Some T cells here may be from the graft donor. This specimen was CD4+ T cells from blood (PBMCs), taken 12 months after the transplant. This chain joins TRBV2 and TRBJ2-1; 7 bases line up with TRBD1. This CDR3 is CAKRLTGQLDNEQFF. The CDR3 region has the DNA TGTGCCAAACGGCTTACGGGACAGCTTGACAATGAGCAGTTCTTC.